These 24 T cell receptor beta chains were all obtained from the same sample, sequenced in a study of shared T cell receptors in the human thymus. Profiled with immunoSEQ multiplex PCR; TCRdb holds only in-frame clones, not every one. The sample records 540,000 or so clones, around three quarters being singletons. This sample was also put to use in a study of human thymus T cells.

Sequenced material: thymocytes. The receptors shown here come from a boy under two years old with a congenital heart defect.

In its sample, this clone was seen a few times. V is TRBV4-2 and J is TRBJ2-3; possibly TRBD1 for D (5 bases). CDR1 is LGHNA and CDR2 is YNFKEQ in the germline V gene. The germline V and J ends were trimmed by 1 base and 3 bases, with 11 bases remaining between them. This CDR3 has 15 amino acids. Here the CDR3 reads CASSQGGRATDTQYF. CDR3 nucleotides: TGTGCCAGCAGCCAAGGCGGCAGGGCTACAGATACGCAGTATTTT.

In DNA form, the CDR3 reads TGTGCCAGCAGCCTTCCGGCGCACAGGGAAATTCGCACAGATACGCAGTATTTT. Translated: CASSLPAHREIRTDTQYF. The rearrangement links TRBV7-9 to TRBJ2-3, with D possibly TRBD1 on 6 matching bases. Looked up from germline, CDR1 is SEHNR and CDR2 is FQNEAQ (reference sequence). V was cut by 5 bases and J by 1 base, with 22 bases left in between. This CDR3 contains 18 residues.

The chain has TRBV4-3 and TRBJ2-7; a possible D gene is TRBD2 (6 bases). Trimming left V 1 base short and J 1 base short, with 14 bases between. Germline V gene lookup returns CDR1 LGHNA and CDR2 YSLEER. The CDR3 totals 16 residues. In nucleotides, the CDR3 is TGCGCCAGCAGCCAAGCCCCTAGCGTCCGATCCTACGAGCAGTACTTC. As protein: CASSQAPSVRSYEQYF.

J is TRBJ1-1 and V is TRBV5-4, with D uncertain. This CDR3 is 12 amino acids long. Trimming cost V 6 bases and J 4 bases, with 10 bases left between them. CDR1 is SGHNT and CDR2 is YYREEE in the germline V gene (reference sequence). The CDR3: CASNIPPTEAFF. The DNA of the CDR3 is TGTGCCAGCAACATCCCTCCCACTGAAGCTTTCTTT.

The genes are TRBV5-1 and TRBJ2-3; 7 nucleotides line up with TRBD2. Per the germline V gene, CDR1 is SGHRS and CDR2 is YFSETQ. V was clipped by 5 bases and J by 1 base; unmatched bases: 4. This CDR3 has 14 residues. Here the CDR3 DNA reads TGCGCCAGCAGGAGGGCGGGAGGCACAGATACGCAGTATTTT. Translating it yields CASRRAGGTDTQYF.

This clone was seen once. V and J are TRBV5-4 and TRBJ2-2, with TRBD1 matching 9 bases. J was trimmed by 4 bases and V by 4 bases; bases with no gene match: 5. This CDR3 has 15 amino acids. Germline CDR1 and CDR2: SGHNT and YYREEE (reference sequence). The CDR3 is CASSGRDRATGELFF. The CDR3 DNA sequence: TGTGCCAGCAGCGGCCGGGACAGGGCCACCGGGGAGCTGTTTTTT.

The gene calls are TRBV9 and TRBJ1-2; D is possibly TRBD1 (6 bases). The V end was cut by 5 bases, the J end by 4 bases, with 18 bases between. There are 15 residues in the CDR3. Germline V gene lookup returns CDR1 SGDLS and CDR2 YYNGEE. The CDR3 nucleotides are TGTGCCAGCAGGATAGGGGGGGGGCAGATCTATGGCTACACCTTC. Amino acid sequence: CASRIGGGQIYGYTF.

CDR3 protein: CASSFLRDITDTQYF. CDR3 sequence (DNA): TGTGCCAGCAGCTTCCTCCGGGACATCACAGATACGCAGTATTTT. This chain joins TRBV7-8 and TRBJ2-3; maybe TRBD1 (6 bases). The length of the CDR3 is 15 residues. V lost 3 bases, J lost 2 bases, and 12 bases lay in between. The germline CDR1 and CDR2 sequences are SGHVS and FQNEAQ.

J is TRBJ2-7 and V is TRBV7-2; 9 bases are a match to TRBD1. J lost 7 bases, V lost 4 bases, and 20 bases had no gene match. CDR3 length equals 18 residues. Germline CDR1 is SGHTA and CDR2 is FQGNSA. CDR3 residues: CASSSRDRVTPYVGEQYF. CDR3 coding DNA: TGTGCCAGCAGCTCCCGGGACAGGGTGACCCCCTACGTAGGGGAGCAGTACTTC.

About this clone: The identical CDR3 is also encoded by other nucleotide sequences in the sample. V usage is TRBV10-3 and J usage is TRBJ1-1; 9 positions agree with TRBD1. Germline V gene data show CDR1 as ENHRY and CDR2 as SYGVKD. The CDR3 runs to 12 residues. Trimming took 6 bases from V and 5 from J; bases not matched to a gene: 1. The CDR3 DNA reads TGTGCCATCAGGGACAGGGGAACTGAAGCTTTCTTT. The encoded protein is CAIRDRGTEAFF.

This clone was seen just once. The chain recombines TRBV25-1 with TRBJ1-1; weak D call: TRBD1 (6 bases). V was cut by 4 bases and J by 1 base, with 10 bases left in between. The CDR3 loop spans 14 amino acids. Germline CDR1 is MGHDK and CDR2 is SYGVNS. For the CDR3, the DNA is TGTGCCAGCAGTGGCCAGGGGCGGAACACTGAAGCTTTCTTT. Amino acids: CASSGQGRNTEAFF.

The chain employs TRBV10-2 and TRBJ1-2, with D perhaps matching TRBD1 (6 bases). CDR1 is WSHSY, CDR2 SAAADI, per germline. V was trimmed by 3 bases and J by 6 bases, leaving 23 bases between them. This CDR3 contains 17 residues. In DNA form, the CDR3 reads TGCGCCAGCAGTGACCAGACGGGGGGGGGCGCGAGGCATGGCTACACCTTC. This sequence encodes CASSDQTGGGARHGYTF.

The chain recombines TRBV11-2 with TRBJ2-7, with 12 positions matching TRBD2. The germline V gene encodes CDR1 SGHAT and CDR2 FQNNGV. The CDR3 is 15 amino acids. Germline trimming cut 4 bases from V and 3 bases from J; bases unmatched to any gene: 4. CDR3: CASSSGLAGHYEQYF. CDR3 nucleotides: TGTGCCAGCAGCTCCGGACTAGCGGGGCACTACGAGCAGTACTTC.

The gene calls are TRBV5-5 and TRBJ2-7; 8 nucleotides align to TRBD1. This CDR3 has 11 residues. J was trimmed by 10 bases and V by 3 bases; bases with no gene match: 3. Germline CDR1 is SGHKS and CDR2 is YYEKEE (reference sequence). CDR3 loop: CASSSRGLQYF. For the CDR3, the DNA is TGTGCCAGCAGCTCCAGGGGGCTCCAGTACTTC.

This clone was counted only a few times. CDR3 amino acids: CASSEARFLQGLNTEAFF. As DNA, the CDR3 is TGTGCCAGCAGTGAAGCCCGATTTTTACAGGGGCTGAACACTGAAGCTTTCTTT. This chain links TRBV2 with TRBJ1-1, with 7 bases lining up with TRBD1. Trimming removed 0 bases from V and 0 bases from J; junction bases left unmatched: 10. There are 18 residues in the CDR3. CDR1 and CDR2 (germline): SNHLY, FYNNEI.

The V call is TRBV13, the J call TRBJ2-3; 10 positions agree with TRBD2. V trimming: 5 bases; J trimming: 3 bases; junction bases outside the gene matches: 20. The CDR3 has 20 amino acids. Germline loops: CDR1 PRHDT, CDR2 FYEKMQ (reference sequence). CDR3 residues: CASSPPQSASGRVGTDTQYF. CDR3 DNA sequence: TGTGCCAGCAGCCCCCCCCAATCGGCTAGCGGGAGAGTGGGTACAGATACGCAGTATTTT.

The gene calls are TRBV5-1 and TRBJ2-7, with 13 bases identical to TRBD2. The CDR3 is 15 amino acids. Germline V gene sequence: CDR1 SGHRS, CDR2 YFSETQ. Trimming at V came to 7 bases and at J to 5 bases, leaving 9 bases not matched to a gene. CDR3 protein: CASRRTSGRGHEQYF. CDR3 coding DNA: TGCGCCAGCCGGCGGACTAGCGGGAGAGGCCACGAGCAGTACTTC.

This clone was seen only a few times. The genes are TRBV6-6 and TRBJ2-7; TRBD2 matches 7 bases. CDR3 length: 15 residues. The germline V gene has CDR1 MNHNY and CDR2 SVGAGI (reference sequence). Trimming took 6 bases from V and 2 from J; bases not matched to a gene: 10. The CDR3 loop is CASSPRREPAYEQYF. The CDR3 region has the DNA TGTGCCAGCAGCCCTAGGCGGGAGCCCGCCTACGAGCAGTACTTC.

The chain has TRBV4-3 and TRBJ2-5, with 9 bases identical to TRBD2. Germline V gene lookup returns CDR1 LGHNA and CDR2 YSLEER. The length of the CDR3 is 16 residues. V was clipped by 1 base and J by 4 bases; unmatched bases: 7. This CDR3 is CASSQVCGRATETQYF. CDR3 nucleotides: TGCGCCAGCAGCCAAGTCTGCGGGAGGGCCACAGAGACCCAGTACTTC.

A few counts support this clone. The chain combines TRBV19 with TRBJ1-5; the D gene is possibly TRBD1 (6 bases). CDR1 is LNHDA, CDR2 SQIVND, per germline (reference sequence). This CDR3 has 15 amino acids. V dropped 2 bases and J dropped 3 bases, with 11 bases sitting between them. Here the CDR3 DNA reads TGTGCCAGTAGTATACGGGCAGGGGTCAATCAGCCCCAGCATTTT. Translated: CASSIRAGVNQPQHF.

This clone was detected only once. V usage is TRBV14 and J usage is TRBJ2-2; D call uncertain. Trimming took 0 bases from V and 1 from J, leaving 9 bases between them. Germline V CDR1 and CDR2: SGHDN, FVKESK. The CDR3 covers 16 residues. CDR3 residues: CASSQDYGGNTGELFF. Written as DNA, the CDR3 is TGTGCCAGCAGCCAAGATTACGGCGGGAACACCGGGGAGCTGTTTTTT.

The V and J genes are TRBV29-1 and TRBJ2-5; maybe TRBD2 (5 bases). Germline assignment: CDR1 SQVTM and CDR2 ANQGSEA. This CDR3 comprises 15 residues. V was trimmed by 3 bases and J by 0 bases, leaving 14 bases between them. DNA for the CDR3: TGCAGCGTTGAGTGCGGGCCCCCGTACCAAGAGACCCAGTACTTC. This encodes CSVECGPPYQETQYF.

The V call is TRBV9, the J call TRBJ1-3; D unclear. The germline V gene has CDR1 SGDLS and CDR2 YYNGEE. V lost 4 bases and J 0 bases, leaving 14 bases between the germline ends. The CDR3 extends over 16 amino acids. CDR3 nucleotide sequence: TGTGCCAGCAGCTCCTCCCAGGCGAACTCTGGAAACACCATATATTTT. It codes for CASSSSQANSGNTIYF.

CDR3 in amino acids: CASSFSGSYEQFF. The CDR3 coding sequence is TGTGCCAGCAGCTTTAGCGGGAGCTATGAGCAGTTCTTC. V and J are TRBV11-3 and TRBJ2-1; 9 positions match TRBD2. Germline values: CDR1 SGHNT, CDR2 YENEEA. The V segment lost 3 bases and the J segment 8 bases; nucleotides outside the gene matches: 2. The CDR3 has 13 residues.